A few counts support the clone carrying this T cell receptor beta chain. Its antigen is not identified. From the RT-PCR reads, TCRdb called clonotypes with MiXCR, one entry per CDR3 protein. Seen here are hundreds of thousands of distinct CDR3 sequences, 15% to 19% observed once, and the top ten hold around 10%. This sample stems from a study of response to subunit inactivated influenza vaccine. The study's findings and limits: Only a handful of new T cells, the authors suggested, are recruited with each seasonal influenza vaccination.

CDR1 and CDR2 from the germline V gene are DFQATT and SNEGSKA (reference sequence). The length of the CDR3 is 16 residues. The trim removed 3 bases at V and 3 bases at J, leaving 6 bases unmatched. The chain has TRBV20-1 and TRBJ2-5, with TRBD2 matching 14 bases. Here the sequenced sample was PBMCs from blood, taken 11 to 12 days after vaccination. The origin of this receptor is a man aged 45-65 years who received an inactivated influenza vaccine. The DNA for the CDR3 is TGCAGTGCTAGTCACTGGGGACTAGCGGGGGAAGAGACCCAGTACTTC. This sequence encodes CSASHWGLAGEETQYF.